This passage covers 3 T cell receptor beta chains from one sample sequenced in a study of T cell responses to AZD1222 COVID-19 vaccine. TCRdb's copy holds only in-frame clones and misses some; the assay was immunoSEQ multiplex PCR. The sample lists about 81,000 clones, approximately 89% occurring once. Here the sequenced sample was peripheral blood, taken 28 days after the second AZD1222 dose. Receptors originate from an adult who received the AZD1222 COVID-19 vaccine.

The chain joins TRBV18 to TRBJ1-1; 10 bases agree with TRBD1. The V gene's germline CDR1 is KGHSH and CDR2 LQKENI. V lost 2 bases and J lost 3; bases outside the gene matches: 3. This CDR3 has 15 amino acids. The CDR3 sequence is CASSPRTGGDTEAFF. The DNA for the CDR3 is TGTGCCAGCTCACCAAGGACAGGGGGGGACACTGAAGCTTTCTTT.

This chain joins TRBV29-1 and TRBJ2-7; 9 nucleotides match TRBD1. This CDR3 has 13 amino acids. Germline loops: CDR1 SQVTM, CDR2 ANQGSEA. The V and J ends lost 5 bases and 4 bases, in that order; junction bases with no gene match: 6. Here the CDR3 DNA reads TGCAGCGTTTCGGACAGGGGAAGTTACGAGCAGTACTTC. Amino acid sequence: CSVSDRGSYEQYF.

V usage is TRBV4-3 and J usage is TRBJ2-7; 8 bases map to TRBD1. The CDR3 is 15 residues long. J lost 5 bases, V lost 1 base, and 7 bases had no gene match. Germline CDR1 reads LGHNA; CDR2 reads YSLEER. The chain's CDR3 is CASSQASGGRNEQYF. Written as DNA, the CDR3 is TGCGCCAGCAGCCAAGCCTCAGGGGGCAGGAACGAGCAGTACTTC.